One and the same sample provided the 24 T cell receptor beta chains below, sequenced in a study of siplizumab effects on memory and regulatory T cells. Data came from immunoSEQ multiplex PCR; TCRdb stores just in-frame clones and leaves some out. The sample gives more than 95,000 clones, approximately 94% of which show up once; roughly 1.7% is in the top ten. Input material: non-Treg CD4+ T cells sorted from blood. The receptors stem from a human donor in good health.

The chain is built from TRBV5-1 and TRBJ2-7, with D unclear. The CDR3 length is 13 residues. The V and J ends lost 0 bases and 3 bases respectively, with 7 bases between them. CDR1 is SGHRS, CDR2 YFSETQ, per germline. The CDR3 protein is CASSLAQSYEQYF. The CDR3, as DNA: TGCGCCAGCAGCTTGGCACAGAGCTACGAGCAGTACTTC.

The V gene is TRBV6-1, the J gene TRBJ2-1; a possible D gene is TRBD2 (7 bases). CDR3 size: 13 residues. Per the germline V gene, CDR1 is MNHNS and CDR2 is SASEGT. V was pared by 11 bases and J by 7 bases, with 18 bases between. DNA for the CDR3: TGTGCCGGGGGCGGGAGTGATGGAAATGAGCAGTTCTTC. It specifies CAGGGSDGNEQFF.

This sequence joins TRBV11-2 and TRBJ2-5, with 8 positions matching TRBD2. The CDR3 extends over 14 amino acids. Germline V CDR1 and CDR2: SGHAT, FQNNGV. V shed 5 bases, J shed 4 bases, and the junction held 6 bases outside the gene matches. The CDR3 coding sequence is TGTGCCAGCAGCCTCGGGACTAGTCCAGAGACCCAGTACTTC. As protein: CASSLGTSPETQYF.

This clone has more than one count but fewer than ten. The rearrangement links TRBV28 to TRBJ2-7; D not resolved. The CDR3 is 18 residues long. V lost 3 bases and J 1 base, leaving 22 bases between the germline ends. CDR1 and CDR2 from the germline V gene are MDHEN and SYDVKM. The CDR3 here is CASSFFGVSDGPSYEQYF. Written as DNA, the CDR3 is TGTGCCAGCAGTTTTTTCGGTGTATCGGACGGACCTTCCTACGAGCAGTACTTC.

The rearrangement joins TRBV7-9 to TRBJ2-3, with unresolved D. With 4 bases removed from V and 1 base from J, the gap between germline ends came to 24 bases. The length of the CDR3 is 19 residues. The germline V gene has CDR1 SEHNR and CDR2 FQNEAQ (reference sequence). The CDR3 sequence: CASSSLGVVPGVRTDTQYF. CDR3 in DNA: TGTGCCAGCAGCTCCCTAGGCGTAGTACCAGGAGTTCGCACAGATACGCAGTATTTT.

The gene calls are TRBV6-1 and TRBJ1-5; D uncertain. This CDR3 comprises 14 residues. The germline gives CDR1 MNHNS, CDR2 SASEGT. The germline V and J ends were trimmed by 5 bases and 7 bases, with 15 bases remaining between them. The CDR3 here is CASSPLYGPQPQHF. The CDR3 region has the DNA TGTGCCAGCAGTCCCCTCTATGGACCGCAGCCCCAGCATTTT.

The chain has TRBV2 and TRBJ2-1; 8 nucleotides align to TRBD2. Germline V lookup: CDR1 SNHLY, CDR2 FYNNEI. The trim removed 2 bases at V and 4 bases at J, leaving 4 bases unmatched. CDR3 length: 15 residues. The CDR3 protein is CASSEQRGSYNEQFF. CDR3 DNA sequence: TGTGCCAGCAGTGAACAGCGGGGGAGTTACAATGAGCAGTTCTTC.

The rearrangement joins TRBV11-2 to TRBJ1-6; the D gene is possibly TRBD1 (6 bases). Germline values: CDR1 SGHAT, CDR2 FQNNGV. The CDR3 has 14 amino acids. V lost 1 base, J lost 9 bases, and 10 bases lay in between. CDR3 sequence reads: CASSLADRSSPLHF. In nucleotides, the CDR3 is TGTGCCAGCAGCTTAGCCGACAGGTCTTCACCCCTCCACTTT.

This clone was seen just once. The rearrangement uses TRBV6-5 and TRBJ2-2; no clear D gene. Germline V gene sequence: CDR1 MNHEY, CDR2 SVGAGI. The CDR3 spans 15 residues. V was pared by 2 bases and J by 0 bases, with 7 bases between. CDR3 in DNA: TGTGCCAGCAGTTACGACGGCGCGAACACCGGGGAGCTGTTTTTT. As protein: CASSYDGANTGELFF.

The chain combines TRBV5-1 with TRBJ2-5; 10 bases are a match to TRBD1. CDR1 is SGHRS and CDR2 is YFSETQ in the germline V gene. V shed 5 bases, J shed 5 bases, and the junction held 12 bases outside the gene matches. The length of the CDR3 is 16 residues. CDR3 DNA: TGCGCCAGCAGTTCCACCCGCGGGACAGGGGATGAGACCCAGTACTTC. Its translation is CASSSTRGTGDETQYF.

This clone occurred once. The chain joins TRBV5-5 to TRBJ1-2, with D possibly TRBD1 on 5 matching bases. This CDR3 is built from 15 residues. Trimming removed 3 bases at V and 3 bases at J, with 15 bases between. CDR1 is SGHKS and CDR2 is YYEKEE in the germline V gene (reference sequence). CDR3 coding DNA: TGTGCCAGCAGCTCTCCGACAGCCCTCTACTATGGCTACACCTTC. Residues: CASSSPTALYYGYTF.

Here the CDR3 DNA reads TGTGCCAGCAGTTTCACAGGGACCTCGAACACCGGGGAGCTGTTTTTT. Translated: CASSFTGTSNTGELFF. This chain uses TRBV6-5 with TRBJ2-2; a weak D match, TRBD1 (6 bases). The V gene's germline CDR1 is MNHEY and CDR2 SVGAGI. The CDR3 covers 16 residues. Trimming removed 4 bases at V and 0 bases at J, with 12 bases between.

The V gene is TRBV7-9, the J gene TRBJ2-7; D is unclear. The germline V and J ends were trimmed by 10 bases and 2 bases, with 0 bases remaining between them. CDR1 is SEHNR, CDR2 FQNEAQ, per germline (reference sequence). The CDR3 runs to 8 residues. CDR3 residues: CATYEQYF. The CDR3 region has the DNA TGTGCCACCTACGAGCAGTACTTC.

The chain recombines TRBV5-4 with TRBJ2-7, with 13 bases lining up with TRBD2. V lost 1 base, J lost 2 bases, and 3 bases stayed unmatched. The CDR3 is 16 amino acids. Germline CDR1 and CDR2: SGHNT and YYREEE (reference sequence). The DNA for the CDR3 is TGTGCCAGCAGCTTGCCCGGACTAGCGGGAGCCTACGAGCAGTACTTC. It yields the protein CASSLPGLAGAYEQYF.

The V call is TRBV5-1, the J call TRBJ2-7; 7 nucleotides line up with TRBD2. Germline trimming cut 2 bases from V and 5 bases from J; bases unmatched to any gene: 7. The CDR3 covers 14 residues. Germline values: CDR1 SGHRS, CDR2 YFSETQ. CDR3 sequence: CASSLIQRDNEQYF. CDR3 nucleotide sequence: TGCGCCAGCAGCTTAATACAGCGGGATAACGAGCAGTACTTC.

This chain connects TRBV5-1 to TRBJ2-2; TRBD2 might be the D (6 bases). Germline CDR1 is SGHRS and CDR2 is YFSETQ. Trimming left V 4 bases short and J 1 base short, with 11 bases between. This CDR3 is 15 amino acids long. The chain's CDR3 is CASSRFSGNTGELFF. The CDR3 DNA is TGCGCCAGCAGCCGATTTAGCGGGAACACCGGGGAGCTGTTTTTT.

This clone was detected only once. This chain uses TRBV4-1 with TRBJ2-5; 9 nucleotides match TRBD2. The CDR3 is made up of 13 amino acids. Germline lookup yields CDR1 MGHRA and CDR2 YSYEKL. The trim removed 4 bases at V and 5 bases at J, leaving 2 bases unmatched. The CDR3, as DNA: TGCGCCAGCAGCCGGCTAGCGGGGGAGACCCAGTACTTC. It specifies CASSRLAGETQYF.

The rearrangement uses TRBV5-4 and TRBJ2-3; 11 nucleotides align to TRBD2. The CDR3 spans 16 residues. CDR1 and CDR2 (germline): SGHNT, YYREEE (reference sequence). The ends lost 0 bases at V and 0 bases at J; junction bases unmatched: 0. The CDR3 reads CASSLGLAGSTDTQYF. The CDR3 nucleotides are TGTGCCAGCAGCTTGGGACTAGCGGGGAGCACAGATACGCAGTATTTT.

V and J are TRBV11-2 and TRBJ1-4, with a tentative D call TRBD1 (6 bases). Germline V gene sequence: CDR1 SGHAT, CDR2 FQNNGV. Trimming shortened V by 5 bases and J by 4 bases, and 20 bases separated the two germline ends. The CDR3 is 17 amino acids. The CDR3 DNA follows: TGTGCCAGCAGCCCCTTACGTTGGACAGCAGTTAATGAAAAACTGTTTTTT. Encoded protein: CASSPLRWTAVNEKLFF.

This sequence joins TRBV27 and TRBJ2-3; D not resolved. V gave up 4 bases and J gave up 2 bases, with 7 bases separating them. CDR3 length equals 13 residues. Germline V CDR1 and CDR2: MNHEY, SMNVEV (reference sequence). The CDR3 here is CASSSGPTDTQYF. CDR3 coding DNA: TGTGCCAGCAGTTCTGGTCCCACAGATACGCAGTATTTT.

V and J are TRBV5-1 and TRBJ1-1; the D gene is possibly TRBD1 (5 bases). Germline loops: CDR1 SGHRS, CDR2 YFSETQ. The V gene lost 3 bases and the J gene lost 4 bases, with 10 bases spanning the gap. The CDR3 is 13 amino acids. CDR3 DNA: TGCGCCAGCAGCTACGGGGGGATCACTGAAGCTTTCTTT. Its translation: CASSYGGITEAFF.

The chain has TRBV2 and TRBJ2-7; D may be TRBD1 (6 bases). CDR1 is SNHLY and CDR2 is FYNNEI in the germline V gene. Deletions cut 3 bases from V and 0 bases from J, with 15 bases between. The CDR3 has 16 residues. Here the CDR3 reads CASSEKGTLYSYEQYF. The CDR3 DNA is TGTGCCAGCAGTGAGAAAGGGACACTCTACTCCTACGAGCAGTACTTC.

The rearrangement joins TRBV4-1 to TRBJ1-4; no clear D. The CDR3 runs to 13 residues. Trimming took off 2 bases at V and 8 bases at J, with 9 bases between the two ends. Germline V gene sequence: CDR1 MGHRA, CDR2 YSYEKL. The CDR3 here is CASSQLFGEKLFF. The CDR3 nucleotides are TGCGCCAGCAGCCAACTGTTCGGAGAAAAACTGTTTTTT.

This chain uses TRBV14 with TRBJ1-2; D gene uncertain. The CDR3 totals 14 residues. V was trimmed by 1 base and J by 0 bases, leaving 6 bases between them. Germline values: CDR1 SGHDN, CDR2 FVKESK. CDR3 amino acids: CASSQGSSNYGYTF. Here the CDR3 DNA reads TGTGCCAGCAGCCAAGGGTCGTCTAACTATGGCTACACCTTC.